This TCR beta chain derives from a study of cytomegalovirus exposure and HLA in healthy donors. In the study overall: Some 85 million unique TCRs from HLA-typed donors were held in an early data release. Study findings and constraints: By HLA locus, TCR association rates varied in a later analysis, with DRB1 showing the most and HLA-C the fewest. Earlier analysis looked at TCR beta V segments, and most were productive about 90% or about 30% of the time. Presence/absence analyses treated sequencing depth as roughly uniform across donors.

On this clone itself: Its cognate antigen is unknown.

Primers: 60 Vbeta forward and 13 Jbeta reverse. The protocol was immunoSEQ multiplex PCR, while the TCRdb copy is restricted to in-frame clones and leaves out a portion. The sample includes 130,000 to 150,000 clones, around three quarters of them seen just once. Input material: PBMCs. The origin of this receptor is a man in his forties or fifties in good health and CMV-seropositive.

The CDR3 loop reads CASSLDEPVEQYF. CDR3 bases: TGCGCCAGCAGCTTGGATGAGCCTGTCGAGCAGTACTTC. The chain employs TRBV5-1 and TRBJ2-7; D gene uncertain. CDR1 and CDR2 (germline): SGHRS, YFSETQ. Trimming cost V 0 bases and J 6 bases, with 10 bases left between them. The CDR3 is 13 amino acids.